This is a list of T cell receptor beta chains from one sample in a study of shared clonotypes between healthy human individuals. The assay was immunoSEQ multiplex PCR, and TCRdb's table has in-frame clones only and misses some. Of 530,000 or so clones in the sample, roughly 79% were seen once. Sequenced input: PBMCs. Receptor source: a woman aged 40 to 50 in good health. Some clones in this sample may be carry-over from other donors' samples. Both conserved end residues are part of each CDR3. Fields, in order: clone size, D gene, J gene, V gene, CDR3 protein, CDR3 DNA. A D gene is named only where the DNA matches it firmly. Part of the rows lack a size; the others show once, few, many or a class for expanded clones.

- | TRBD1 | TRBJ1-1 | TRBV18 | CASSLITGGFMNTEAFF | TGTGCCAGCTCACTCATAACAGGGGGCTTCATGAACACTGAAGCTTTCTTT
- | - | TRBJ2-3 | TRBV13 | CASSSQGWGDSTDTQYF | TGTGCCAGCAGCTCCCAAGGTTGGGGGGATAGCACAGATACGCAGTATTTT
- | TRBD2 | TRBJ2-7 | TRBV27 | CASSLSASGRTEQYF | TGTGCCAGCAGTTTATCCGCCAGCGGGAGAACCGAGCAGTACTTC
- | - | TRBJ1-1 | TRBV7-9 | CASSLSKGHEAFF | TGTGCCAGCAGCTTATCCAAGGGGCATGAAGCTTTCTTT
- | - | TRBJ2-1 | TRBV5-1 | CASSLVAGSDEQFF | TGCGCCAGCAGCTTGGTGGCGGGGTCAGATGAGCAGTTCTTC
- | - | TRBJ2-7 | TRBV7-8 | CASSLGVPAYTYEQYF | TGTGCCAGCAGCTTAGGAGTTCCAGCGTATACCTACGAGCAGTACTTC
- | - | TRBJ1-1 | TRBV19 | CASSIGGGVTEAFF | TGTGCCAGTAGTATCGGGGGCGGTGTCACTGAAGCTTTCTTT
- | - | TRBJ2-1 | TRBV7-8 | CASSFTGTEQFF | TGTGCCAGCAGCTTCACGGGTACTGAGCAGTTCTTC
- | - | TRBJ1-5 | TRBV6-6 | CASSYRSPGPNQPQHF | TGTGCCAGCAGTTACCGTTCCCCGGGGCCCAATCAGCCCCAGCATTTT
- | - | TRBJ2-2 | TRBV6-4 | CASASSATGELFF | TGTGCCAGCGCCTCTAGCGCCACCGGGGAGCTGTTTTTT
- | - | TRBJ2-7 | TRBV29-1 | CSVLSRAGSPTYEQYF | TGCAGCGTTTTGTCTCGCGCGGGTTCACCGACCTACGAGCAGTACTTC
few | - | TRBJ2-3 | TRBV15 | CATSRVGDGSDTQYF | TGTGCCACCAGCAGAGTGGGGGATGGGTCAGATACGCAGTATTTT
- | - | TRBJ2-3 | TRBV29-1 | CSVEGQSTDTQYF | TGCAGCGTTGAAGGGCAAAGCACAGATACGCAGTATTTT
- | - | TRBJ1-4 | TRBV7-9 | CASSSTGEKLFF | TGTGCCAGCAGCTCTACAGGGGAAAAACTGTTTTTT
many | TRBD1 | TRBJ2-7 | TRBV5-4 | CASSRNGGQGYAEQYF | TGTGCCAGCAGCCGAAATGGGGGACAGGGGTACGCCGAGCAGTACTTC
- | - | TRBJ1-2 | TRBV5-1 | CASSLAGTLGGYTF | TGCGCCAGCAGCTTGGCCGGGACCCTCGGTGGCTACACCTTC
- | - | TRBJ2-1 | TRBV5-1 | CASSLIHESEQFF | TGCGCCAGCAGCTTGATCCATGAGTCAGAGCAGTTCTTC
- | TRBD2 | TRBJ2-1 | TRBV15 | CATSRGLADSYNEQFF | TGTGCCACCAGCAGAGGACTAGCGGACTCCTACAATGAGCAGTTCTTC
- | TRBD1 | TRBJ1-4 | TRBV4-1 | CASSQRPGQGFMATNEKLFF | TGCGCCAGCAGCCAGAGACCGGGACAGGGTTTTATGGCAACTAATGAAAAACTGTTTTTT
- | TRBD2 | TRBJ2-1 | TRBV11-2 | CASSLEWGGSYNEQFF | TGTGCCAGCAGCTTAGAATGGGGGGGCTCCTACAATGAGCAGTTCTTC